The clone carrying this TCR beta chain occurred a few times. Lacking the conserved final phenylalanine or tryptophan, this CDR3 likely reflects a read error. The CDR3 spans 13 residues. Germline assignment: CDR1 MNHEY and CDR2 SVGEGT. This specimen comes from a study of tumor and adjacent non-tumor tissue in lung cancer. The library came from three nested PCR rounds adapted from ARM-PCR protocols. Each CDR3 protein is one row after TCRdb ran MiXCR on the multiplex PCR reads. The sample has more than 45,000 distinct CDR3 sequences; about 70% are singletons. This sample's RNA came from whole unsorted tissue. Distant lung tissue was collected more than 3 cm away from the tumor edge.

The TCR sequence derives from a woman aged 55-69 years with non-small cell lung cancer. Sequenced: distant non-tumor lung tissue. This sequence joins TRBV6-2 or TRBV6-3 and TRBJ2-3; 7 nucleotides line up with TRBD1. The CDR3 DNA reads as TGTGCCAGCAGTTTGACAGGGCCGAATACACAGTATTTA. This gives the protein CASSLTGPNTQYL.